This passage covers 15 T cell receptor beta chains from one sample sequenced in a study of blood T cells in healthy people across ages. Combining a sample-barcoded 5' primer with a J-beta primer mix, a second PCR ran for 7 to 11 cycles. Each CDR3 protein gets one entry after TCRdb re-called the 5' RACE reads with MiXCR. The sample consists of 950,000 to 1,200,000 distinct CDR3 sequences, roughly two fifths of them appearing once. The sample consisted of blood. These receptors were taken from a man younger than 30 in good health.

There are a few counts of this clonotype. V is TRBV5-1 and J is TRBJ2-7; TRBD1 aligns across 7 bases. This CDR3 has 14 amino acids. The germline CDR1 and CDR2 sequences are SGHRS and YFSETQ. J was trimmed by 5 bases and V by 4 bases; bases with no gene match: 9. CDR3 DNA sequence: TGCGCCAGCAGCCCCACTACAGGGGTCGACGAGCAGTACTTC. Amino acid sequence: CASSPTTGVDEQYF.

This clonotype was detected only a few times. V is TRBV6-5 and J is TRBJ2-3; 8 nucleotides agree with TRBD2. Germline values: CDR1 MNHEY, CDR2 SVGAGI. This CDR3 has 17 amino acids. The trim removed 2 bases at V and 1 base at J, leaving 8 bases unmatched. The CDR3 nucleotides are TGTGCCAGCAGTTACGGAAAGCGGGGGATACGCACAGATACGCAGTATTTT. The encoded protein is CASSYGKRGIRTDTQYF.

The chain employs TRBV6-5 and TRBJ2-1, with 7 bases aligning to TRBD2. CDR1 and CDR2 from the germline V gene are MNHEY and SVGAGI. V lost 6 bases to trimming and J lost 4 bases; unmatched junction nucleotides: 9. This CDR3 has 15 residues. The CDR3 loop reads CASSPVRRGYNEQFF. The CDR3 region has the DNA TGTGCCAGCAGCCCGGTGCGGCGGGGGTACAATGAGCAGTTCTTC.

This chain connects TRBV12-3 or TRBV12-4 to TRBJ1-2, with 7 bases matching TRBD1. V lost 6 bases and J lost 3; bases outside the gene matches: 7. CDR3 length: 14 amino acids. Written as DNA, the CDR3 is TGTGCCAGCAGACCGGGACAGACTTACTATGGCTACACCTTC. Translated: CASRPGQTYYGYTF.

This clonotype was seen at least ten times. The V gene is TRBV3-1, the J gene TRBJ2-5, with D perhaps assigned TRBD1 or TRBD2 (6 bases each). Trimming removed 5 bases at V and 7 bases at J, with 14 bases between. The V gene's germline CDR1 is LGHDT and CDR2 YNNKEL (reference sequence). The CDR3 is made up of 13 amino acids. DNA of the CDR3: TGTGCCAGCAGCGGGGGGACAAGTGGGACCCAGTACTTC. Its protein is CASSGGTSGTQYF.

The chain links TRBV9 to TRBJ1-2; the D gene is possibly TRBD1 (5 bases). This CDR3 is built from 15 residues. Germline-derived CDR1 and CDR2 are SGDLS and YYNGEE. The V end was cut by 0 bases, the J end by 5 bases, with 14 bases between. The CDR3 spells CASSVGPPPGYGYTF. CDR3 coding DNA: TGTGCCAGCAGCGTAGGACCCCCCCCAGGGTATGGCTACACCTTC.

This chain joins TRBV29-1 and TRBJ2-7, with TRBD1 matching over 9 bases. V shed 6 bases and J 7 bases; nucleotides not matched to a gene: 10. The V gene's germline CDR1 is SQVTM and CDR2 ANQGSEA. This CDR3 spans 13 amino acids. The CDR3 region has the DNA TGCAGCGTGTCGCCGGGACAGGGAAATGAGCAGTACTTC. This sequence encodes CSVSPGQGNEQYF.

This clonotype turned up a few times. The chain joins TRBV7-2 to TRBJ2-7, with a weak D call TRBD2 (5 bases). CDR1 is SGHTA and CDR2 is FQGNSA in the germline V gene. Trimming removed 3 bases from V and 1 base from J, with 13 bases in between. The CDR3 totals 15 residues. This chain's CDR3 is CASSFTRTESYEQYF. CDR3 nucleotides: TGTGCCAGCAGCTTTACCAGGACTGAATCCTACGAGCAGTACTTC.

As for this clonotype: A much more abundant neighbour one base away suggests this may be a read error. The chain employs TRBV10-3 and TRBJ2-3, with unresolved D. The CDR3 consists of 14 residues. The germline V and J ends were trimmed by 4 bases and 0 bases, with 8 bases remaining between them. Germline-derived CDR1 and CDR2 are ENHRY and SYGVKD. CDR3 sequence: CAISGSVSTDTQYF. The CDR3 DNA sequence: TGTGCCATCAGTGGGTCAGTAAGCACAGATACGCAGTATTTT.

This clonotype was counted between two and nine times. V is TRBV27 and J is TRBJ2-4; TRBD1 or TRBD2 may be the D gene (5 bases each). V was trimmed by 2 bases and J by 5 bases, leaving 16 bases between them. Germline-derived CDR1 and CDR2 are MNHEY and SMNVEV (reference sequence). This CDR3 has 16 amino acids. The CDR3 is CASSLTPGRGENIQYF. The CDR3 DNA is TGTGCCAGCAGTTTAACACCCGGGCGAGGGGAAAACATTCAGTACTTC.

This rearrangement joins TRBV15 to TRBJ1-6, with unresolved D. In germline, CDR1 is LNHNV, CDR2 YYDKDF (reference sequence). This CDR3 region has 14 residues. Trimming stripped 0 bases from V and 9 bases from J, with 9 bases between. CDR3 region: CATSRDMGFSPLHF. The CDR3 bases are TGTGCCACCAGCAGAGATATGGGTTTTTCACCCCTCCACTTT.

The chain couples TRBV5-1 to TRBJ2-5, with 8 nucleotides matching TRBD1. The CDR3 has 15 residues. V dropped 4 bases and J dropped 4; count of bases not matched to a gene: 9. Germline V gene sequence: CDR1 SGHRS, CDR2 YFSETQ. CDR3 bases: TGCGCCAGCAGCCAACGGACAGGGAGTGGAGAGACCCAGTACTTC. As protein: CASSQRTGSGETQYF.

Notes on this clonotype: A much bigger clone sits one base away, suggesting this may be a read error. This rearrangement joins TRBV9 to TRBJ1-2; D is unresolved. The CDR3 runs 14 residues. CDR1 SGDLS and CDR2 YYNGEE come from the germline V gene. This CDR3 is CACSVGGPNYGYTF. CDR3 DNA sequence: TGTGCCTGCAGCGTAGGAGGACCGAACTATGGCTACACCTTC.

This clonotype was detected only a few times. This sequence joins TRBV4-1 and TRBJ1-5; D not resolved. V lost 0 bases, J lost 2 bases, and 11 bases lay in between. This CDR3 is 16 amino acids long. Germline CDR1 MGHRA, CDR2 YSYEKL. Here the CDR3 reads CASSQEEVRGNQPQHF. The CDR3 nucleotides are TGCGCCAGCAGCCAAGAAGAGGTTAGGGGCAATCAGCCCCAGCATTTT.

This clonotype was observed a few times. CDR3 nucleotides: TGTGCCAGCAGCGCCGGACTAGCGGGGGGTTGGTCAGATACGCAGTATTTT. Translation: CASSAGLAGGWSDTQYF. This rearrangement joins TRBV9 to TRBJ2-3, with 14 nucleotides matching TRBD2. This CDR3 has 17 amino acids. Germline V lookup: CDR1 SGDLS, CDR2 YYNGEE. The trim removed 3 bases at V and 4 bases at J, leaving 7 bases unmatched.